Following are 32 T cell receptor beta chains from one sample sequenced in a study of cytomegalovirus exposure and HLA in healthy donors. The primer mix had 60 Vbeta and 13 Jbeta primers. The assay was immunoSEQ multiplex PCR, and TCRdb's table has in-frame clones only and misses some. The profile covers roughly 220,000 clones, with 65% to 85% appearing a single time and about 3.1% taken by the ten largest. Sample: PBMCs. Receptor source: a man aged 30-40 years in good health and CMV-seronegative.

In nucleotides, the CDR3 is TGTGCCAGCAGCGTGAACAGGGGCTATGGCTACACCTTC. It encodes CASSVNRGYGYTF. J is TRBJ1-2 and V is TRBV5-4; 7 bases match TRBD1. CDR3 length: 13 residues. Trimming at V came to 4 bases and at J to 4 bases, leaving 4 bases not matched to a gene. Germline V CDR1 and CDR2: SGHNT, YYREEE (reference sequence).

The CDR3 DNA reads TGTGCCAGCAGCTTAGCAGGGACAGGGGGTGGCTCCGAGCAGTACTTC. Amino acids: CASSLAGTGGGSEQYF. The genes are TRBV7-2 and TRBJ2-7; 11 bases map to TRBD1. The germline V gene encodes CDR1 SGHTA and CDR2 FQGNSA. CDR3 length equals 16 residues. Trimming removed 0 bases from V and 6 bases from J; junction bases left unmatched: 7.

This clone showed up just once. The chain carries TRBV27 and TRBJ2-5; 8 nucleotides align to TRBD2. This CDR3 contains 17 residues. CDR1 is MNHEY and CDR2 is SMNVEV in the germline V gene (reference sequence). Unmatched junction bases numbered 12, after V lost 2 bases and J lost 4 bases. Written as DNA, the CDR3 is TGTGCCAGCAGTTTAGGGTTGGCGGGGGGAAGTGGAGAGACCCAGTACTTC. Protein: CASSLGLAGGSGETQYF.

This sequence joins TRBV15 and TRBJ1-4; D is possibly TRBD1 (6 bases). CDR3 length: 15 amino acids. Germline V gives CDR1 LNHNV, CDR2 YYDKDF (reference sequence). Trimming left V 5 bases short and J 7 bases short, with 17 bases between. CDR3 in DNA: TGTGCCACCAGCTCGCGACAGGCGGGCCCTGAAAAACTGTTTTTT. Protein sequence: CATSSRQAGPEKLFF.

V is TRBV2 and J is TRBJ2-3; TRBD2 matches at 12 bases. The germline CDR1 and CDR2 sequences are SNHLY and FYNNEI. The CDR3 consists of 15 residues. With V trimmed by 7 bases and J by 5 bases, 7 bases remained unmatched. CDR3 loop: CASKGWGLAGDTQYF. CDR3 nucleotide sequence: TGTGCCAGCAAAGGATGGGGACTAGCGGGAGATACGCAGTATTTT.

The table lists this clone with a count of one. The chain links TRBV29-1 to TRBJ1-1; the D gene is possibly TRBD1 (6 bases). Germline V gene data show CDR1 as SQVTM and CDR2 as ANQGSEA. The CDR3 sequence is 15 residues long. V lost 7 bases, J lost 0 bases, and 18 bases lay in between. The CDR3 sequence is CSGSRRGIMNTEAFF. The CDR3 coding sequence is TGCAGCGGTTCTCGAAGGGGGATCATGAACACTGAAGCTTTCTTT.

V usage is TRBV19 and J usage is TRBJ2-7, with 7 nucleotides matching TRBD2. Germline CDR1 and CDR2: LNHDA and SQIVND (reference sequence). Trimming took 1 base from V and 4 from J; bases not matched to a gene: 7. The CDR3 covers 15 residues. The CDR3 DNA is TGTGCCAGTAGTATAGTGGGAGGGATACTATACGAGCAGTACTTC. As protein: CASSIVGGILYEQYF.

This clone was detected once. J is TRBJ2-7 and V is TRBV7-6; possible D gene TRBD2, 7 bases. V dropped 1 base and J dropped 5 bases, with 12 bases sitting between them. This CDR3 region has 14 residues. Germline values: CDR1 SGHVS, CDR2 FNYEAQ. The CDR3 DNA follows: TGTGCCAGCAGCTTAGTAGGGGGGGCAGACGAGCAGTACTTC. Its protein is CASSLVGGADEQYF.

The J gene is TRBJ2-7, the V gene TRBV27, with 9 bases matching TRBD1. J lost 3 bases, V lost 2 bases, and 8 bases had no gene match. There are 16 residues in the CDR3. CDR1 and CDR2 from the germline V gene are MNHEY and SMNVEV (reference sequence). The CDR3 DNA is TGTGCCAGCAGTTTAAATCCCGGGACAGGGTTCTACGAGCAGTACTTC. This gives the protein CASSLNPGTGFYEQYF.

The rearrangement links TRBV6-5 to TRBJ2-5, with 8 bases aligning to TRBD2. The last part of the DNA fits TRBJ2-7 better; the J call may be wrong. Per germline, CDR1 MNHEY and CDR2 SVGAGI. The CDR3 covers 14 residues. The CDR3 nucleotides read TGTGCCTCAAGATCGGGAGGGACCTCCTACGAGCAGTACTTC. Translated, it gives CASRSGGTSYEQYF.

The CDR3 sequence: CASSRDSKETQYF. In DNA, the CDR3 is TGTGCCAGCAGCCGGGACAGCAAAGAGACCCAGTACTTC. The chain has TRBV9 and TRBJ2-5; 7 bases fit TRBD1. This CDR3 comprises 13 residues. V was clipped by 4 bases and J by 3 bases; unmatched bases: 3. Germline V gene data show CDR1 as SGDLS and CDR2 as YYNGEE.

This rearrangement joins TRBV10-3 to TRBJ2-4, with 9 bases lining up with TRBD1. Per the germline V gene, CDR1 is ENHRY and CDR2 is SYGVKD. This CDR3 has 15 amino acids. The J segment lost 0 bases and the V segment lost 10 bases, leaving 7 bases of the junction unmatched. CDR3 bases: TGTGCCACCGGACAGGGGATTATAGCCAAAAACATTCAGTACTTC. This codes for CATGQGIIAKNIQYF.

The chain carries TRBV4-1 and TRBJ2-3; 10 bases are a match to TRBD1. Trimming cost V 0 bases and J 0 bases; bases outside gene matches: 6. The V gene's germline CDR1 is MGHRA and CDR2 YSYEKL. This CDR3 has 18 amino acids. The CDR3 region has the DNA TGCGCCAGCAGCCAAGACCCCCCGGGACAGGGGAGCACAGATACGCAGTATTTT. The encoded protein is CASSQDPPGQGSTDTQYF.

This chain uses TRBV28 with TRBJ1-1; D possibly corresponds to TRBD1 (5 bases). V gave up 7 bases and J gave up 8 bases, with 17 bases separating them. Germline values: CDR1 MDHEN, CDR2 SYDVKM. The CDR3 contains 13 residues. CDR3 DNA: TGTGCCAGCATCCAGGGTGGGAATACCGAAGCTTTCTTT. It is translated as CASIQGGNTEAFF.

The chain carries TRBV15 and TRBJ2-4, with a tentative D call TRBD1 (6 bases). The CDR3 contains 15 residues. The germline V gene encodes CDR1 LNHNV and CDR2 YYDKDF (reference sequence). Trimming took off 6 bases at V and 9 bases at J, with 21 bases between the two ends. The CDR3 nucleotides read TGTGCCACCAGTAGTGGGGGCCGAGGGGCCAGCATTCAGTACTTC. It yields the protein CATSSGGRGASIQYF.

The CDR3 loop is CSGSGTSGGSSYNEQFF. DNA of the CDR3: TGCAGCGGGAGCGGGACTAGCGGGGGCAGCTCCTACAATGAGCAGTTCTTC. V usage is TRBV29-1 and J usage is TRBJ2-1, with 14 bases matching TRBD2. J gave up 0 bases and V 7 bases, and 8 bases lay outside the gene matches. Germline V gives CDR1 SQVTM, CDR2 ANQGSEA. The CDR3 covers 17 residues.

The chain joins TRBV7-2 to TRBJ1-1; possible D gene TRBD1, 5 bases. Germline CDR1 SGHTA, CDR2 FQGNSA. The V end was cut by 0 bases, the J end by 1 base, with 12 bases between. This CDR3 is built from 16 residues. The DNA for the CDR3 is TGTGCCAGCAGCTTAGCATCACGGGGGTCGAACACTGAAGCTTTCTTT. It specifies CASSLASRGSNTEAFF.

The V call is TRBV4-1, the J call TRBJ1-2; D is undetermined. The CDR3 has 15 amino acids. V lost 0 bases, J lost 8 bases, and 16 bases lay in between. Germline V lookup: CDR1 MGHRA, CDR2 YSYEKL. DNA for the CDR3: TGCGCCAGCAGCCAAGAACGGCTAGGCCGGGAGGGCTACACCTTC. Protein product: CASSQERLGREGYTF.

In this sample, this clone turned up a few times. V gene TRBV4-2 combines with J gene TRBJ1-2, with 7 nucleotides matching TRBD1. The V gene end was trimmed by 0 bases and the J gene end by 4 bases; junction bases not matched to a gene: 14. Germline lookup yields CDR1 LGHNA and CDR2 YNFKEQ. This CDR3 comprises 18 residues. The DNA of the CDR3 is TGTGCCAGCAGCCAAGATCCCCCCCGGGACAGTGGGATCTATGGCTACACCTTC. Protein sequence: CASSQDPPRDSGIYGYTF.

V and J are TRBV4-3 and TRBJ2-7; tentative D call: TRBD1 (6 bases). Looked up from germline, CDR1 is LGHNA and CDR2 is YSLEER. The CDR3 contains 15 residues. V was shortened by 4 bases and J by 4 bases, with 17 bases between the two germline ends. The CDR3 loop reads CASSPALGAPYEQYF. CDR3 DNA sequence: TGCGCCAGCAGCCCGGCCCTGGGGGCCCCATACGAGCAGTACTTC.

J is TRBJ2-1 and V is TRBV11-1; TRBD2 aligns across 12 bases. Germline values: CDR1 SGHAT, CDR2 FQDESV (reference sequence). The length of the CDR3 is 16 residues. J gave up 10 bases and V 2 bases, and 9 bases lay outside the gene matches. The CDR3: CASSLTLAGGPWEQFF. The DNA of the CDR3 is TGTGCCAGCAGCTTAACCCTAGCGGGGGGGCCTTGGGAGCAGTTCTTC. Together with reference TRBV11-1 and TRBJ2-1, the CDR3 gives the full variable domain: EAEVAQSPRYKITEKSQAVAFWCDPISGHATLYWYRQILGQGPELLVQFQDESVVDDSQLPKDRFSAERLKGVDSTLKIQPAELGDSAMYLCASSLTLAGGPWEQFFGPGTRLTVL.

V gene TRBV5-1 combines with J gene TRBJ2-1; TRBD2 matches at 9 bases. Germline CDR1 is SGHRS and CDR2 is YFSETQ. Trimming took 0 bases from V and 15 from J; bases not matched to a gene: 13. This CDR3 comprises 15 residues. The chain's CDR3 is CASSLVPSGAYPPFF. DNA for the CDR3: TGCGCCAGCAGCTTGGTCCCTAGCGGGGCATATCCTCCGTTCTTC.

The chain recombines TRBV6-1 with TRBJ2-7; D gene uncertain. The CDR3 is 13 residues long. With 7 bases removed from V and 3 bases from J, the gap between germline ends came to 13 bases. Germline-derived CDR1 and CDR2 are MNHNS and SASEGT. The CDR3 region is CASNQDTYYEQYF. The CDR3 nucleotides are TGTGCCAGCAATCAAGACACATACTACGAGCAGTACTTC.

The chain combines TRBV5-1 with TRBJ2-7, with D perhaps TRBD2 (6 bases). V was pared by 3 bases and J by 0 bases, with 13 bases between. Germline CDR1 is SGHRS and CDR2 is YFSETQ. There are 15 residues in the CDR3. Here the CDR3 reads CASSSEGSGSYEQYF. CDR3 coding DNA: TGCGCCAGCAGCTCAGAGGGTAGCGGCTCCTACGAGCAGTACTTC.

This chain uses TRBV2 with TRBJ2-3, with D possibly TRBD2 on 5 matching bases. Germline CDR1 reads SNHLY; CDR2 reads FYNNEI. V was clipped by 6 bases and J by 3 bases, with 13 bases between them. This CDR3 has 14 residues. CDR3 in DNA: TGTGCCAGCAGCAGGACTTACCAAACAGATACGCAGTATTTT. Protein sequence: CASSRTYQTDTQYF.

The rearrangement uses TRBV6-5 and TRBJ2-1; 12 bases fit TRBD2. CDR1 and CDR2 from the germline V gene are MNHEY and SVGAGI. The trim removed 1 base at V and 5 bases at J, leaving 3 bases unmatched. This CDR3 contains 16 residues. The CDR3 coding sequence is TGTGCCAGCAGTTACTTGGGACTAGCGGGTCACAATGAGCAGTTCTTC. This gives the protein CASSYLGLAGHNEQFF.

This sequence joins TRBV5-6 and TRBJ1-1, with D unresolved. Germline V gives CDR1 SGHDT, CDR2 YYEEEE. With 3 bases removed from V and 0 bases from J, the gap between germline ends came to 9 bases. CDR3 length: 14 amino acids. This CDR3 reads CASSSSGVNTEAFF. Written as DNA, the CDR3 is TGTGCCAGCAGCTCGTCCGGGGTGAACACTGAAGCTTTCTTT.

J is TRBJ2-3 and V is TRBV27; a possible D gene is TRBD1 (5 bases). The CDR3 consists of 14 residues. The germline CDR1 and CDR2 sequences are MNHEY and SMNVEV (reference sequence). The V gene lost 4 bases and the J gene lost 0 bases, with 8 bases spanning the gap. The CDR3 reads CASSSGHSTDTQYF. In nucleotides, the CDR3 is TGTGCCAGCAGTTCCGGACATAGCACAGATACGCAGTATTTT.

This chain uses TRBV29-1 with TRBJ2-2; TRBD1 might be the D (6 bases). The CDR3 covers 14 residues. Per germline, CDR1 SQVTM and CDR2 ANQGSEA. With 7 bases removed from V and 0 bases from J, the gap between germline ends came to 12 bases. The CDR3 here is CSGGDTANTGELFF. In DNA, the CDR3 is TGCAGCGGAGGGGACACCGCGAACACCGGGGAGCTGTTTTTT.

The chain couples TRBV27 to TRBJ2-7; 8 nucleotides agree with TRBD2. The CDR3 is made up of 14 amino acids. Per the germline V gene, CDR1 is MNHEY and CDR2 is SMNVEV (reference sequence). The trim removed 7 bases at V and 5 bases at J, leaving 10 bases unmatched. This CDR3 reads CASTSRGGRNEQYF. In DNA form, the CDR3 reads TGTGCCAGCACCTCCCGGGGGGGCCGTAACGAGCAGTACTTC.

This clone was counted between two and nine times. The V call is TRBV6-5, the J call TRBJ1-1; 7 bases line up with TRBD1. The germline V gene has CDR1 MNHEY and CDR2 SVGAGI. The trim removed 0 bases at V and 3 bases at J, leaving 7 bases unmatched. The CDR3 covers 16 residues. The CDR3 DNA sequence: TGTGCCAGCAGTTACTCCCCAGGGGGGCCCCACACTGAAGCTTTCTTT. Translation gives CASSYSPGGPHTEAFF.

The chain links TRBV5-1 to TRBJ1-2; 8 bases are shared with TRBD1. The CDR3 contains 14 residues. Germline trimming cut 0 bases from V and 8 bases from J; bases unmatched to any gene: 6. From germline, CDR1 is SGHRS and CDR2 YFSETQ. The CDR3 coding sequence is TGCGCCAGCAGCTTGGGGCAGGGGGCTCAGGGCTACACCTTC. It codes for CASSLGQGAQGYTF.